The sequence of this T cell receptor (beta chain) was determined in a study of molecular identifiers for immune sequencing clone quantification. Whole-study findings and limits: Detecting spiked Jurkat TCR RNA from one cell among around 950,000 naive cells was reportedly possible.

TCRdb re-analysed the PCR reads in MiXCR, keeping a single row per CDR3 protein. This sample has about 640,000 distinct CDR3 sequences, with just under 20% found just once. A CD8+CD4-CCR7+CD45RA+ gate was used to sort naive CD8 T cells. Trimming removed 7 bases from V and 1 base from J; junction bases left unmatched: 5. The CDR3 totals 13 residues. The germline gives CDR1 SGHDT, CDR2 YYEEEE. This clonotype has at least ten counts. Antigen specificity is unknown. The chain employs TRBV5-6 and TRBJ2-7, with 7 bases lining up with TRBD1. Specimen: naive CD8+ T cells from blood, with Jurkat cell RNA spiked in. The sample's subset: FACS-sorted CD8+CD4-CCR7+CD45RA+ naive T cells. The TCR originated in a human donor in good health. Some libraries in this study had Jurkat cell RNA spiked in. The CDR3 loop is CASGVTGSYEQYF. The CDR3 DNA reads TGTGCCAGCGGCGTGACAGGGTCCTACGAGCAGTACTTC.